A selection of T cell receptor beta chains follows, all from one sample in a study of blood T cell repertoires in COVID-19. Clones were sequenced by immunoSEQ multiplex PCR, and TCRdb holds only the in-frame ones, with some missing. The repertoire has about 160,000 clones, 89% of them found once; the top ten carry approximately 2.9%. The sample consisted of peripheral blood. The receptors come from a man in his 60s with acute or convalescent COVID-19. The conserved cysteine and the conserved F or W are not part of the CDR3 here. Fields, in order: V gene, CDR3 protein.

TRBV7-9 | ASSREFGQGASNEQY
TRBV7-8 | ASSLVQSSGNTIY
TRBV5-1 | ASSLVGGSTDTQY
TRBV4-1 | ASSQDITSGGAGYEQY
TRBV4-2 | ASSQESTSGGAADTQY
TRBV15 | ATSRDTLNSPLH
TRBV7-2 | ASSSDPTGRGYGYT
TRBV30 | AWSVKSGYPSEQY
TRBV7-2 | ASSLAGGPRQGIILGGYT
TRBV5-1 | ASSLDGQGMYEQY
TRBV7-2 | ASSLALRTGGQAF
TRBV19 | ASSPPGLQAYEQY
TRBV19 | ASSINPGGQRASYGRQPQH
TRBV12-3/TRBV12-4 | ASSYPGQYGYT
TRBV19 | ASSMTGGRAGELF
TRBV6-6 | ASSSPSEGAYEQY
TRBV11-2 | ASSLVRGSDGYT